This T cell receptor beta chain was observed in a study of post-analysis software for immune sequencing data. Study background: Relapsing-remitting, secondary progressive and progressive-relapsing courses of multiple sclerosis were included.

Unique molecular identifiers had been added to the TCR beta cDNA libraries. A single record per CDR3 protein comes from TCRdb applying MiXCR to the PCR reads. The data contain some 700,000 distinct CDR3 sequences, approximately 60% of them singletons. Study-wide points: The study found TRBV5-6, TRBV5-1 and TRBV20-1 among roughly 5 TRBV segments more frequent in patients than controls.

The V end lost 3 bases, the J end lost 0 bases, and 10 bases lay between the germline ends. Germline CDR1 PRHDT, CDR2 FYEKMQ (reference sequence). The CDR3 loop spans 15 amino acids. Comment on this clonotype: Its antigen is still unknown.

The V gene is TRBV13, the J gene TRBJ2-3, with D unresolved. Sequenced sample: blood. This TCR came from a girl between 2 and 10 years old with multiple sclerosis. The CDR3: CASSFGLASTDTQYF. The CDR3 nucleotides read TGTGCCAGCAGCTTCGGGCTCGCTAGCACAGATACGCAGTATTTT.